This T cell receptor (beta chain) was identified during a study of cytomegalovirus exposure and HLA in healthy donors. The study's findings and limits: Upon later analysis, TCR association rates were observed to vary by HLA locus, being highest for DRB1 and lowest for HLA-C. Solely CMV serostatus was available to characterize immune exposure.

Note on this clone: The antigen is unknown.

60 Vbeta and 13 Jbeta primers were used in PCR. Generated by immunoSEQ multiplex PCR, the TCRdb table keeps only in-frame clones and is missing some. Here the sample spans 70,000 to 90,000 clones, roughly 75% being singletons. Per germline, CDR1 MRHNA and CDR2 SNTAGT. Germline trimming cut 3 bases from V and 7 bases from J; bases unmatched to any gene: 9. The CDR3 length is 16 residues. V gene TRBV6-4 combines with J gene TRBJ2-1; 10 positions agree with TRBD2. The TCR comes from a man aged 55-75 years in good health and CMV-seronegative. The specimen was PBMCs. This CDR3 is CASSEQETSGANEQFF. The CDR3 DNA reads as TGTGCCAGCAGTGAACAGGAAACTAGCGGGGCAAATGAGCAGTTCTTC.